This entry describes one TCR beta chain. The ends lost 4 bases at V and 3 bases at J; junction bases unmatched: 6. This CDR3 contains 15 residues. The V gene's germline CDR1 is SGHKS and CDR2 YYEKEE (reference sequence). The validation cohort, a group of some 120 subjects, included the donors and was separate from the approximately 670-subject first cohort. The record originates from a study of cytomegalovirus exposure and HLA in healthy donors. On the study more broadly: Later, an analysis reported that the approximately 120 validation repertoires had used the same platform as the approximately 680 first-cohort repertoires.

Here immunoSEQ multiplex PCR was the method, and the copy in TCRdb shows in-frame clones only, minus some. The sample contains roughly 100,000 clones, less than 90% of which appear only once. This chain connects TRBV5-5 to TRBJ2-2; 7 bases line up with TRBD1. This TCR was sampled from a woman in her late teens or twenties in good health and CMV-seropositive. Material for sequencing was PBMCs. Here the CDR3 DNA reads TGTGCCAGCAGCAAAAGGACAGGAGACACCGGGGAGCTGTTTTTT. Protein: CASSKRTGDTGELFF.